What follows are 15 T cell receptor beta chains derived from one specimen sequenced in a study of human T cells and chemical hapten exposure. Time point here: healthy volunteer bleed at 6 weeks. Unfractionated whole blood yielded the extracted total RNA. One entry per CDR3 protein, called by TCRdb with MiXCR from the RACE reads. The data contain about 65,000 distinct CDR3 sequences, around 6.1% of them singletons. Sequenced material: whole blood. Source of these receptors: a female donor in good health. Some clones in this sample may be carry-over from other donors' samples.

At least ten counts were recorded for this clonotype. The rearrangement joins TRBV2 to TRBJ2-3; D perhaps matches TRBD2 (5 bases). Trimming left V 5 bases short and J 3 bases short, with 12 bases between. The CDR3 spans 14 residues. Per germline, CDR1 SNHLY and CDR2 FYNNEI. CDR3 loop: CASSWRPGTDTQYF. The DNA of the CDR3 is TGTGCCAGCAGTTGGAGGCCCGGTACAGATACGCAGTATTTT.

Many counts were recorded for this clonotype. CDR3: CASSRLAGGGQFF. The DNA for the CDR3 is TGTGCCAGCAGTAGGCTAGCGGGAGGAGGGCAGTTCTTC. J is TRBJ2-1 and V is TRBV6-1, with 11 bases that match TRBD2. The CDR3 has 13 residues. Germline CDR1 MNHNS, CDR2 SASEGT. Trimming cost V 5 bases and J 12 bases; bases outside gene matches: 6.

The chain employs TRBV2 and TRBJ1-4, with D possibly being TRBD1 (6 bases). The CDR3 has 14 residues. V was clipped by 8 bases and J by 7 bases, with 17 bases between them. Per germline, CDR1 SNHLY and CDR2 FYNNEI. The CDR3 protein is CASRPANRVEKLFF. The CDR3 bases are TGTGCCAGCCGCCCGGCAAACAGGGTTGAAAAACTGTTTTTT.

This clonotype was observed at least ten times. This chain joins TRBV11-2 and TRBJ2-1; 13 bases are shared with TRBD2. Trimming took 0 bases from V and 1 from J; bases not matched to a gene: 6. Looked up from germline, CDR1 is SGHAT and CDR2 is FQNNGV. This CDR3 contains 19 residues. This CDR3 reads CASSLDATSGRLSYNEQFF. The CDR3 bases are TGTGCCAGCAGCTTAGATGCGACTAGCGGGAGGTTATCCTACAATGAGCAGTTCTTC.

This clonotype was observed many times. The rearrangement joins TRBV7-2 to TRBJ2-1; 9 bases are shared with TRBD1. V gave up 2 bases and J gave up 7 bases; unmatched junction bases: 15. Germline V gives CDR1 SGHTA, CDR2 FQGNSA. This CDR3 comprises 18 residues. Here the CDR3 reads CASSLKGPAGTGTNEQFF. In DNA form, the CDR3 reads TGTGCCAGCAGCTTAAAGGGGCCAGCCGGGACAGGGACAAATGAGCAGTTCTTC.

This clonotype was seen repeatedly, ten times or more. This sequence joins TRBV12-3 or TRBV12-4 and TRBJ2-1; D ambiguous. The length of the CDR3 is 14 residues. Trimming shortened V by 1 base and J by 7 bases, and 11 bases separated the two germline ends. This CDR3 is CASSLENSRNEQFF. The CDR3 bases are TGTGCCAGCAGTTTAGAGAACAGCCGGAATGAGCAGTTCTTC.

This clonotype was observed at least ten times. The chain recombines TRBV29-1 with TRBJ1-5; no clear D gene. This CDR3 has 13 amino acids. CDR1 is SQVTM, CDR2 ANQGSEA, per germline. V lost 4 bases, J lost 3 bases, and 10 bases lay in between. CDR3: CSVAAEINQPQHF. DNA for the CDR3: TGCAGCGTTGCGGCAGAAATCAATCAGCCCCAGCATTTT. Combining the CDR3 with reference TRBV29-1 and TRBJ1-5 gives the whole variable domain SAVISQKPSRDICQRGTSLTIQCQVDSQVTMMFWYRQQPGQSLTLIATANQGSEATYESGFVIDKFPISRPNLTFSTLTVSNMSPEDSSIYLCSVAAEINQPQHFGDGTRLSIL.

A few counts support this clonotype. This chain connects TRBV7-9 to TRBJ2-3; D is perhaps TRBD2 (6 bases). The CDR3 runs 14 residues. V lost 7 bases and J 2 bases, leaving 13 bases between the germline ends. Germline CDR1 is SEHNR and CDR2 is FQNEAQ (reference sequence). CDR3 region: CASTPGGNTDTQYF. The CDR3 DNA sequence: TGTGCCAGCACCCCTGGAGGGAACACAGATACGCAGTATTTT.

In this sample, this clonotype is medium-sized. This chain links TRBV28 with TRBJ2-7; no clear D gene. Deletions cut 6 bases from V and 0 bases from J, with 6 bases between. The CDR3 is 12 residues long. Germline lookup yields CDR1 MDHEN and CDR2 SYDVKM. The CDR3: CASSPSSYEQYF. The CDR3, as DNA: TGTGCCAGCAGCCCCAGCTCCTACGAGCAGTACTTC.

This clonotype was found many times. The rearrangement joins TRBV25-1 to TRBJ2-2; TRBD2 agrees at 9 bases. V lost 3 bases, J lost 0 bases, and 11 bases stayed unmatched. The germline CDR1 and CDR2 sequences are MGHDK and SYGVNS. The CDR3 is made up of 19 amino acids. CDR3 sequence: CASSENLPREGANTGELFF. In DNA form, the CDR3 reads TGTGCCAGCAGTGAGAACCTCCCGCGGGAGGGGGCGAACACCGGGGAGCTGTTTTTT.

This clonotype was counted ten times or more. The chain employs TRBV27 and TRBJ2-1, with 11 bases matching TRBD2. This CDR3 contains 14 residues. The V and J ends lost 2 bases and 6 bases, in that order; junction bases with no gene match: 0. Germline V CDR1 and CDR2: MNHEY, SMNVEV (reference sequence). In nucleotides, the CDR3 is TGTGCCAGCAGTTTAGGACTAGCGGGCAATGAGCAGTTCTTC. It codes for CASSLGLAGNEQFF.

This clonotype appeared a few times. The rearrangement uses TRBV24-1 and TRBJ2-6; D remains unclear. Trimming took off 3 bases at V and 0 bases at J, with 11 bases between the two ends. This CDR3 has 17 residues. Germline CDR1 KGHDR, CDR2 SFDVKD. The CDR3 DNA reads TGTGCCACCAGTGATCGGCTGGTACCCTCTGGGGCCAACGTCCTGACTTTC. This codes for CATSDRLVPSGANVLTF.

The V gene is TRBV6-6, the J gene TRBJ2-1; D may be TRBD2 (6 bases). Germline lookup yields CDR1 MNHNY and CDR2 SVGAGI (reference sequence). V was clipped by 2 bases and J by 6 bases, with 11 bases between them. The CDR3 runs to 14 residues. CDR3 in amino acids: CASSYGGTVNEQFF. In DNA form, the CDR3 reads TGTGCCAGCAGTTACGGCGGGACTGTCAATGAGCAGTTCTTC.

The chain recombines TRBV4-1 with TRBJ2-1; D is perhaps TRBD1 or TRBD2 (6 bases each). The CDR3 length is 14 residues. V was trimmed by 2 bases and J by 10 bases, leaving 15 bases between them. Germline V lookup: CDR1 MGHRA, CDR2 YSYEKL. The CDR3 loop reads CASSQRGVRGEQFF. The DNA for the CDR3 is TGCGCCAGCAGCCAAAGGGGGGTACGGGGGGAGCAGTTCTTC.

This chain joins TRBV6-5 and TRBJ2-3, with TRBD2 matching over 8 bases. The CDR3 is 19 residues long. V dropped 5 bases and J dropped 0; count of bases not matched to a gene: 16. Germline-derived CDR1 and CDR2 are MNHEY and SVGAGI. CDR3 amino acids: CASSKDPSGRTPSTDTQYF. Here the CDR3 DNA reads TGTGCCAGCAGTAAGGATCCTAGCGGGCGTACTCCTAGCACAGATACGCAGTATTTT.